Below, one T cell receptor (beta chain) is given with its context. These data belong to a study of T cell changes during pregnancy in multiple sclerosis. Trimming removed 3 bases at V and 0 bases at J, with 14 bases between. The CDR3 is 16 residues long. Germline lookup yields CDR1 LNHDA and CDR2 SQIVND (reference sequence). The repertoire was sequenced with immunoSEQ multiplex PCR; TCRdb's copy has only in-frame clones and lacks some. The sample contains roughly 100,000 clones, roughly nine tenths of which appear only once. The chain is built from TRBV19 and TRBJ1-1, with TRBD1 as a possible D gene (5 bases). The source of this sequence is a female donor with multiple sclerosis, enrolled in a pregnancy study. This specimen was peripheral blood, taken after pregnancy. CDR3 loop: CASSISRQTVNTEAFF. Here the CDR3 DNA reads TGTGCCAGTAGTATTAGCCGACAGACAGTGAACACTGAAGCTTTCTTT.